This TCR beta chain was recovered during a study of blood T cells in healthy people across ages. CDR1 is MGHRA and CDR2 is YSYEKL in the germline V gene. This CDR3 region has 13 residues. With 3 bases removed from V and 5 bases from J, the gap between germline ends came to 8 bases. A J-beta primer mix and a sample-barcoded 5' primer were used in a second PCR of roughly 6 to 11 cycles. Each CDR3 protein is one row after TCRdb ran MiXCR on the 5' RACE reads. Altogether about 800,000 distinct CDR3 sequences are present, around a quarter being singletons, with the ten largest covering more than 3%. Only a few counts were recorded for this clonotype. These records were also assigned to another study, of T cells of mothers and their children.

The sequenced sample consisted of blood. The sequence was obtained from a boy younger than 18 in good health. The rearrangement joins TRBV4-1 to TRBJ1-5, with D hard to call. For the CDR3, the DNA is TGCGCCAGCAGCCAGATAGGATATCAGCCCCAGCATTTT. Its protein product is CASSQIGYQPQHF.